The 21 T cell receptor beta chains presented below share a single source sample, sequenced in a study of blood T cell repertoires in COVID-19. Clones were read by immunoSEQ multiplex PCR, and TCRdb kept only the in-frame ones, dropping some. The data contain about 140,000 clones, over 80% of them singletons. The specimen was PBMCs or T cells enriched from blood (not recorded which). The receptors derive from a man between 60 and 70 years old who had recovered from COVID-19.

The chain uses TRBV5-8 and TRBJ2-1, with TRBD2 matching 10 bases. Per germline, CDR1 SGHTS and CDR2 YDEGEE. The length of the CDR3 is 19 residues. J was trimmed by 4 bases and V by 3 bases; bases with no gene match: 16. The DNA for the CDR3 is TGTGCCAGCAGCTATGTCATCCCAACTAGCGGGATACGGTACAATGAGCAGTTCTTC. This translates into CASSYVIPTSGIRYNEQFF.

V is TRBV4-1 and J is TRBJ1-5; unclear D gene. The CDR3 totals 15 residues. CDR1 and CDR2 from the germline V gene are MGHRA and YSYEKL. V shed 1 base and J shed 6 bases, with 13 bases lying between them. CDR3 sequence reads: CASSQVFPGGQPQHF. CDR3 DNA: TGCGCCAGCAGCCAAGTCTTTCCGGGAGGTCAGCCCCAGCATTTT.

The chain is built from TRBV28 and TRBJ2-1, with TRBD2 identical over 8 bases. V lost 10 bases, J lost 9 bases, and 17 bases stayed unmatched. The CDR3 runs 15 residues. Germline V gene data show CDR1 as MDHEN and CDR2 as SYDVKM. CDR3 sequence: CANSPRASGYGEQFF. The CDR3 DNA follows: TGTGCCAATTCGCCGAGAGCTAGCGGGTATGGTGAGCAGTTCTTC.

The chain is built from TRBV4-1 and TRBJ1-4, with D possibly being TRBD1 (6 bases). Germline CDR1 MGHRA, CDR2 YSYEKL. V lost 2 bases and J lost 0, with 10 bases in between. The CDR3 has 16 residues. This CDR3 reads CASSQLQGATNEKLFF. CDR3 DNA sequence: TGCGCCAGCAGCCAACTACAGGGTGCAACTAATGAAAAACTGTTTTTT.

CDR3 DNA sequence: TGTGCCAGCAGCGAACAGGGGCCACCGGTCACAGATACGCAGTATTTT. It encodes CASSEQGPPVTDTQYF. The chain uses TRBV6-1 and TRBJ2-3, with 7 bases aligning to TRBD1. Germline loops: CDR1 MNHNS, CDR2 SASEGT. The CDR3 runs 16 residues. The V gene end was trimmed by 6 bases and the J gene end by 2 bases; junction bases not matched to a gene: 11.

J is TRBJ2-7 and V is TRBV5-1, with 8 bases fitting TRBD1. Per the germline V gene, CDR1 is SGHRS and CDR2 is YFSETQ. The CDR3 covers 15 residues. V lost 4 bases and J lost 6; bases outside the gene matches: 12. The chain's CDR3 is CASSHSGQGLFEQYF. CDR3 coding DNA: TGCGCCAGCAGCCATTCAGGACAGGGACTTTTCGAGCAGTACTTC.

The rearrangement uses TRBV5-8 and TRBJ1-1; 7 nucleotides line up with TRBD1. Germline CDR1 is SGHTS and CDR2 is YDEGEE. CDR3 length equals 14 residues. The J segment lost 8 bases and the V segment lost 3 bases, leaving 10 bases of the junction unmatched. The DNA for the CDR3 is TGTGCCAGCAGCTCACAGACAGGGATGGGAGAAGCTTTCTTT. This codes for CASSSQTGMGEAFF.

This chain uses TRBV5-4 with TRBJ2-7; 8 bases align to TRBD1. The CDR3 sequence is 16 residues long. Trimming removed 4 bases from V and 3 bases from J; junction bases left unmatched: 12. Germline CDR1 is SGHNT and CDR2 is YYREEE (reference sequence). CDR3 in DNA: TGTGCCAGCAGCAGACTGGACAGGGCGTCCGACTACGAGCAGTACTTC. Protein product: CASSRLDRASDYEQYF.

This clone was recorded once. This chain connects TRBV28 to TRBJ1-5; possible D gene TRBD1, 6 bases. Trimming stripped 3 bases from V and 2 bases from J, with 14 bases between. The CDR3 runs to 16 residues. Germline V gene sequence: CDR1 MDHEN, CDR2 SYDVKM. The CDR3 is CASSLGWGRGNQPQHF. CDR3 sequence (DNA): TGTGCCAGCAGTTTGGGTTGGGGGCGAGGCAATCAGCCCCAGCATTTT.

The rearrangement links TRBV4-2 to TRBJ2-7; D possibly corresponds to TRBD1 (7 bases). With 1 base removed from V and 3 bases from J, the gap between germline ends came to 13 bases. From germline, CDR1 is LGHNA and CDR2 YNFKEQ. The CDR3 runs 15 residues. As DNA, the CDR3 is TGTGCCAGCAGCCAAGCCTCAGGGGGACTCTACGAGCAGTACTTC. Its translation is CASSQASGGLYEQYF.

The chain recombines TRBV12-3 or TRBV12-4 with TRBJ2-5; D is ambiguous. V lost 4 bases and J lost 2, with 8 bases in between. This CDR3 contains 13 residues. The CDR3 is CASSSNGQETQYF. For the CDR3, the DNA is TGTGCCAGCAGTTCCAACGGTCAAGAGACCCAGTACTTC.

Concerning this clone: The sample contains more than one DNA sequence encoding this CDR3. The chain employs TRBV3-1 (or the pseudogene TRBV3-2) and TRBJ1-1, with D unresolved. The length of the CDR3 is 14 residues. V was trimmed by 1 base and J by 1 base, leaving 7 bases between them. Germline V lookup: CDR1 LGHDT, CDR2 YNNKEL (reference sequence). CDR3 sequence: CASSQVGGNTEAFF. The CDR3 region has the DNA TGTGCCAGCAGCCAAGTCGGCGGGAACACTGAAGCTTTCTTT.

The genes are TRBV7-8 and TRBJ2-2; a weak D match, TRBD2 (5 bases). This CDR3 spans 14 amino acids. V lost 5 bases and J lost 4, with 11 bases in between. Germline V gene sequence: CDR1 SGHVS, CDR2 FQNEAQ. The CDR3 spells CASSLGLSTGELFF. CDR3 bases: TGTGCCAGCAGCCTTGGACTCTCCACCGGGGAGCTGTTTTTT.

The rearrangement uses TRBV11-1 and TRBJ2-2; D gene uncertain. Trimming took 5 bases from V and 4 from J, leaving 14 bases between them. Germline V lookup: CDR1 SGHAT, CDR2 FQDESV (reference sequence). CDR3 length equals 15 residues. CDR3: CASSQRLRSTGELFF. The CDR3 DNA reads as TGTGCCAGCAGCCAGAGGCTGCGAAGCACCGGGGAGCTGTTTTTT.

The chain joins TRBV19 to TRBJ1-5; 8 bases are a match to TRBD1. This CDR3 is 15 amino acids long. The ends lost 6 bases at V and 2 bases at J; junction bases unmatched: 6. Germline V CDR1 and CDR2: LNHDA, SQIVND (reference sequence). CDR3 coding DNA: TGTGCCAGTAGAACCGGGACAGGTCGCAATCAGCCCCAGCATTTT. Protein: CASRTGTGRNQPQHF.

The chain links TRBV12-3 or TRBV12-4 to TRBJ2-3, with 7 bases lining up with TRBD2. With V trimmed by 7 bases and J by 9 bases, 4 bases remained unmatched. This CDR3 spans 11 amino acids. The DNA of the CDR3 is TGTGCCAGCACCGGGGGAGGGACGCAGTATTTT. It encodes CASTGGGTQYF.

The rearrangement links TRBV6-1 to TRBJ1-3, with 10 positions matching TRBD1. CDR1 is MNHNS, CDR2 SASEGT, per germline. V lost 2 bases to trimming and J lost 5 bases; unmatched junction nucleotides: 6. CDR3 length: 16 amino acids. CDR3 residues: CASSESRQGARNTIYF. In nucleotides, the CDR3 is TGTGCCAGCAGTGAATCGAGACAGGGGGCTAGAAACACCATATATTTT.

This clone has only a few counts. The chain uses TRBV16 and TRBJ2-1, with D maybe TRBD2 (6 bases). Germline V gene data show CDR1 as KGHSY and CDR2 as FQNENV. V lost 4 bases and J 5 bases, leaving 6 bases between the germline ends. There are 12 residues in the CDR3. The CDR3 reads CASSRTNNEQFF. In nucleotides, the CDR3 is TGTGCCAGCAGCCGGACTAACAATGAGCAGTTCTTC.

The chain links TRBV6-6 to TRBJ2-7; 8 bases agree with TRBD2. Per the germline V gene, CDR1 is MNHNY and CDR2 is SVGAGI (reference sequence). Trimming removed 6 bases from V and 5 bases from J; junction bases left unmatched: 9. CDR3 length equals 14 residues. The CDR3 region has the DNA TGTGCCAGCAGCCCCTCCGGGGGGGTCAACGAGCAGTACTTC. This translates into CASSPSGGVNEQYF.

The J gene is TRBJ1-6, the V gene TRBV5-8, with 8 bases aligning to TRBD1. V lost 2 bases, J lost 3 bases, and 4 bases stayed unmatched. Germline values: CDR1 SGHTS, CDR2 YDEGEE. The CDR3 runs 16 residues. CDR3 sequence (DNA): TGTGCCAGCAGCTTCGACAGGGGCTTCTATAATTCACCCCTCCACTTT. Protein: CASSFDRGFYNSPLHF.

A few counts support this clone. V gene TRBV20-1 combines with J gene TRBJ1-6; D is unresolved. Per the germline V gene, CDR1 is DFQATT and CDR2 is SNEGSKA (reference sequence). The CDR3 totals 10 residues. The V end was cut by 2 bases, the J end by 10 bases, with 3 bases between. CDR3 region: CSARRSPLHF. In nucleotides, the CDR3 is TGCAGTGCTAGACGGTCACCCCTCCACTTT.